The 10 T cell receptor beta chains below were found in one sample sequenced in a study of T cell repertoires in ileal Crohn's disease. TCRdb keeps only in-frame clones here, not all; method: immunoSEQ multiplex PCR. In the table there are approximately 3,400 clones, around four fifths of which are singletons. Lamina propria lymphocytes from surgical specimens were isolated on a density gradient before sorting. Sequenced: CD4+ T cells sorted from the ileum. Receptors were obtained from an adult with Crohn's disease.

As DNA, the CDR3 is TGTGCCAGCAGCTTGCCGCAGGCCTACGAGCAGTACTTC. Translation gives CASSLPQAYEQYF. The chain recombines TRBV5-4 with TRBJ2-7; D not resolved. With 1 base removed from V and 2 bases from J, the gap between germline ends came to 7 bases. Germline V gives CDR1 SGHNT, CDR2 YYREEE (reference sequence). This CDR3 has 13 amino acids.

This rearrangement joins TRBV2 to TRBJ2-6; D gene ambiguous. V lost 6 bases, J lost 1 base, and 10 bases lay in between. The CDR3 contains 15 residues. Germline-derived CDR1 and CDR2 are SNHLY and FYNNEI. The CDR3 reads CASRTQYSGANVLTF. CDR3 nucleotides: TGTGCCAGCAGAACCCAGTATTCTGGGGCCAACGTCCTGACTTTC.

This clone has a handful of counts. The chain carries TRBV11-2 and TRBJ1-6; 7 bases are a match to TRBD1. The V segment lost 5 bases and the J segment 7 bases; nucleotides outside the gene matches: 5. CDR3 length: 14 amino acids. Germline V gene sequence: CDR1 SGHAT, CDR2 FQNNGV. In DNA, the CDR3 is TGTGCCAGCAGCCGACGGGGACAGAATTCACCCCTCCACTTT. Its translation: CASSRRGQNSPLHF.

This chain links TRBV29-1 with TRBJ1-1, with D perhaps matching TRBD1 (5 bases). CDR1 SQVTM and CDR2 ANQGSEA come from the germline V gene. The V and J ends lost 6 bases and 0 bases respectively, with 11 bases between them. The CDR3 has 13 residues. The CDR3 bases are TGCAGCGTCCAACAGGACATGAACACTGAAGCTTTCTTT. Amino acids: CSVQQDMNTEAFF.

This clone has just one count. V gene TRBV28 combines with J gene TRBJ2-6, with D possibly matching TRBD1 (6 bases). The germline gives CDR1 MDHEN, CDR2 SYDVKM. Deletions cut 7 bases from V and 2 bases from J, with 9 bases between. This CDR3 region has 14 residues. The CDR3 loop is CASNSGAGANVLTF. CDR3 DNA: TGTGCCAGCAACTCAGGGGCTGGGGCCAACGTCCTGACTTTC.

This chain connects TRBV9 to TRBJ2-1; perhaps TRBD2 as D (7 bases). With 0 bases removed from V and 6 bases from J, the gap between germline ends came to 10 bases. This CDR3 has 14 amino acids. Per germline, CDR1 SGDLS and CDR2 YYNGEE. CDR3 nucleotide sequence: TGTGCCAGCAGCGTAGTAGGGGGGGCCAATGAGCAGTTCTTC. Translation: CASSVVGGANEQFF.

J is TRBJ2-7 and V is TRBV7-2; D unclear. Germline V gene data show CDR1 as SGHTA and CDR2 as FQGNSA. The CDR3 is 12 residues long. Between the trimmed V and J ends, which lost 3 bases and 0 bases, there was a span of 3 bases. The CDR3 region has the DNA TGTGCCAGCAGCTTCGGCTCCTACGAGCAGTACTTC. It codes for CASSFGSYEQYF.

This clone was found a few times. This chain uses TRBV19 with TRBJ1-6; TRBD1 agrees at 9 bases. The CDR3 runs to 15 residues. Per germline, CDR1 LNHDA and CDR2 SQIVND (reference sequence). V dropped 3 bases and J dropped 7; count of bases not matched to a gene: 4. As DNA, the CDR3 is TGTGCCAGTAGTATGGGGGACAGGGACAATTCACCCCTCCACTTT. Protein sequence: CASSMGDRDNSPLHF.

The chain recombines TRBV12-5 with TRBJ1-4, with a tentative D call TRBD1 (5 bases). V was trimmed by 2 bases and J by 3 bases, leaving 10 bases between them. The length of the CDR3 is 15 residues. Germline values: CDR1 LGHNT, CDR2 FRNRAP. In nucleotides, the CDR3 is TGTGCTAGTGGTTTGTCCCAGGGCGCTAATGAAAAACTGTTTTTT. Translation gives CASGLSQGANEKLFF.

J is TRBJ2-5 and V is TRBV28; the match to TRBD1 covers 7 bases. This CDR3 has 15 residues. Germline CDR1 and CDR2: MDHEN and SYDVKM. With V trimmed by 4 bases and J by 5 bases, 10 bases remained unmatched. CDR3 loop: CASSYSLGGGETQYF. CDR3 bases: TGTGCCAGCAGTTATTCTTTAGGGGGCGGTGAGACCCAGTACTTC.